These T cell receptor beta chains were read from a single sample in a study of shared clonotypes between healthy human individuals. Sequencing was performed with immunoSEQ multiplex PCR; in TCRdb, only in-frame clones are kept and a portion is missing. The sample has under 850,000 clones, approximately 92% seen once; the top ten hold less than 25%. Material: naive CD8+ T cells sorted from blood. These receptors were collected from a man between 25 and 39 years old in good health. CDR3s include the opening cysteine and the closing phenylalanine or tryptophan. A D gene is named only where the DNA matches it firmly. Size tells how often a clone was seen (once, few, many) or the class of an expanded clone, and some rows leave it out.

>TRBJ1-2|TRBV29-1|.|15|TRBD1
TGCAGCGTTTTCGGGACAGAGTCTACTAACTATGGCTACACCTTC
CSVFGTESTNYGYTF
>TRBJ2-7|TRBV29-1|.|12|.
TGCAGCGTTAAAGATAGCTCCTACGAGCAGTACTTC
CSVKDSSYEQYF
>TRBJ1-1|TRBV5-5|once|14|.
TGTGCCAGCAGCTTGGGACACTCCAACACTGAAGCTTTCTTT
CASSLGHSNTEAFF
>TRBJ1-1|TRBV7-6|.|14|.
TGTGCCAGCAGCTTATCCGAGGGGGACACTGAAGCTTTCTTT
CASSLSEGDTEAFF
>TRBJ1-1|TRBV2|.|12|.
TGTGCCAGCAAGTTTGAGGTTACTGAAGCTTTCTTT
CASKFEVTEAFF
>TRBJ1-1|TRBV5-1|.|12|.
TGCGCCAGCAGTTTGTATCCGACTGAAGCTTTCTTT
CASSLYPTEAFF
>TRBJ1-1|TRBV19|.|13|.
TGTGCCAGTAGTATCGCGTTGAACACTGAAGCTTTCTTT
CASSIALNTEAFF
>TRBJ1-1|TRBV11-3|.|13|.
TGTGCCAGCAGCCCACAGGAGGGAACTGAAGCTTTCTTT
CASSPQEGTEAFF
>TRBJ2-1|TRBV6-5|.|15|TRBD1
TGTGCCAGCAGTACCCCGGGACAGGGGGATCATGAGCAGTTCTTC
CASSTPGQGDHEQFF
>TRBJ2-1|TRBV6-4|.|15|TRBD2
TGTGCCAGCAGTGAAGGGACTAGCGGGAGCCATGAGCAGTTCTTC
CASSEGTSGSHEQFF
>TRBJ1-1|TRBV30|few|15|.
TGTGCCTGGAGTGTTGCACACAGGGTGGACACTGAAGCTTTCTTT
CAWSVAHRVDTEAFF
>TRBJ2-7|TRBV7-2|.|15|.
TGTGCCAGCAGCTTACCGAGCAGGGCCTCCTACGAGCAGTACTTC
CASSLPSRASYEQYF
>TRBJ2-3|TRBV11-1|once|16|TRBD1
TGTGCCAGCAGCCCCGGGACAGGGGGTCTCACAGATACGCAGTATTTT
CASSPGTGGLTDTQYF
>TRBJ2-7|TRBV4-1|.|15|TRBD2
TGCGCCAGCAGCCAAGAAAGGGGAGGGCGACCCGAGCAGTACTTC
CASSQERGGRPEQYF
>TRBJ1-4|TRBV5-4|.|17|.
TGTGCCAGCAGCGGGGGGGGCCCCGGCACAACTAATGAAAAACTGTTTTTT
CASSGGGPGTTNEKLFF
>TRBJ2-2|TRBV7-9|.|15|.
TGTGCCAGCAGCTCTGGACAAACAAACACCGGGGAGCTGTTTTTT
CASSSGQTNTGELFF
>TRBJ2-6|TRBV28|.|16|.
TGTGCCAGCAGTTATCCCAGGGACTCTGGGGCCAACGTCCTGACTTTC
CASSYPRDSGANVLTF
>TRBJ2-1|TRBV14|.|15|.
TGTGCCAGCAGCCAAGATCGGCTAGCCGCGAAAGGGCAGTTCTTC
CASSQDRLAAKGQFF
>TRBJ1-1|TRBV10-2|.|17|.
TGCGCCAGCAGTGAGGGGGCATGGATTACTTTGAACACTGAAGCTTTCTTT
CASSEGAWITLNTEAFF
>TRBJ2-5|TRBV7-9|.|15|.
TGTGCCAGCAGCTCCAAAGCCCGATCCCGCGAGACCCAGTACTTC
CASSSKARSRETQYF
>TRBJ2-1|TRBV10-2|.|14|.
TGCGCCAGCAGTGATCAACTAGCCCAGGATGAGCAGTTCTTC
CASSDQLAQDEQFF
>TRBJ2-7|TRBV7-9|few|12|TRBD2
TGTGCCAGCAGCCGGGGGGACTACGAGCAGTACTTC
CASSRGDYEQYF
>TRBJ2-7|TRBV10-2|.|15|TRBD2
TGCGCCAGCACTCAACTACTAGCGGGAGTTCCCGAGCAGTACTTC
CASTQLLAGVPEQYF
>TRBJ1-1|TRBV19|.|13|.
TGTGCCAGTAGCTGGACTGGGAACACTGAAGCTTTCTTT
CASSWTGNTEAFF
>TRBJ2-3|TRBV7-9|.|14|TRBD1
TGTGCCAGCAGTTTGCAGGACAGGGGAGATACGCAGTATTTT
CASSLQDRGDTQYF
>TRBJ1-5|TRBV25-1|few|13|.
TGTGCCAGCAGTGATTATGGGAATCAGCCCCAGCATTTT
CASSDYGNQPQHF